Listed here are 5 T cell receptor beta chains from one sample, sequenced in a study of beta chain features in type 1 diabetes. Reverse transcription of all isolated RNA meant that expressed TCRB transcripts were sequenced. TCRdb keeps only in-frame clones here, not all; method: immunoSEQ multiplex PCR. The sample yields approximately 150,000 clones, around 13% seen once. No antigen has been identified for these receptors. Study-wide results and caveats: The study found moderately but significantly shorter TCRB CDR3s in all four CD4+ subsets of Type 1 diabetes patients.

Sequences were obtained from central memory CD4+ T cells from blood. The receptors shown here come from a man in his late teens or twenties with type 1 diabetes.

This clone has only a few counts. The chain has TRBV30 and TRBJ1-3; D perhaps matches TRBD1 (5 bases). The CDR3 loop spans 14 amino acids. Trimming stripped 8 bases from V and 0 bases from J, with 14 bases between. CDR1 and CDR2 from the germline V gene are GTSNPN and SVGIG (reference sequence). CDR3 loop: CAQLAGGSGNTIYF. CDR3 sequence (DNA): TGTGCCCAACTGGCCGGGGGCTCTGGAAACACCATATATTTT.

This clone turned up a few times. J is TRBJ1-2 and V is TRBV5-6, with TRBD1 identical over 9 bases. Looked up from germline, CDR1 is SGHDT and CDR2 is YYEEEE. V lost 2 bases to trimming and J lost 10 bases; unmatched junction nucleotides: 9. The CDR3 contains 14 residues. This chain's CDR3 is CASSFTGGSNVYTF. The CDR3 DNA follows: TGTGCCAGCAGCTTTACAGGGGGCAGTAACGTCTACACCTTC.

This chain uses TRBV7-2 with TRBJ2-7; 9 bases are shared with TRBD1. From germline, CDR1 is SGHTA and CDR2 FQGNSA. The CDR3 runs to 14 residues. The J segment lost 2 bases and the V segment lost 7 bases, leaving 6 bases of the junction unmatched. The CDR3 sequence: CASTQDRGTYEQYF. In nucleotides, the CDR3 is TGTGCCAGCACCCAGGACAGGGGAACCTACGAGCAGTACTTC.

This sequence joins TRBV30 and TRBJ1-1, with D uncertain. Trimming cost V 5 bases and J 2 bases, with 12 bases left between them. Germline V CDR1 and CDR2: GTSNPN, SVGIG (reference sequence). This CDR3 contains 13 residues. The CDR3 spells CAWSIQSNTEAFF. Written as DNA, the CDR3 is TGTGCCTGGTCCATACAGTCTAACACTGAAGCTTTCTTT.

The chain has TRBV9 and TRBJ2-3; 10 positions match TRBD2. After removal of 4 bases from V and 0 bases from J, the junction contained 5 bases not matched to a gene. Germline V gene lookup returns CDR1 SGDLS and CDR2 YYNGEE. The CDR3 is made up of 16 amino acids. The DNA of the CDR3 is TGTGCCAGCAGCCCCTTAGCGGGGGGTAGCACAGATACGCAGTATTTT. Encoded protein: CASSPLAGGSTDTQYF.